This TCR beta chain was profiled in a study of cytomegalovirus exposure and HLA in healthy donors (dated by TCRdb to the late 2010s). Context from the whole study: The 500 to 700 repertoires of the first cohort and the 120 validation repertoires were produced on the same platform, according to a later analysis. The aim of the study was to test whether cataloging public T cell receptors could identify signatures of past pathogen exposure. Besides the first cohort of 500 to 700 subjects, a separate validation cohort made up of roughly 120 different subjects was used. To predict cytomegalovirus infection status, the study combined high-throughput TCR immunosequencing, statistical association of individual TCRs with disease status, and machine learning. The paper as a whole reports these results and caveats: The classifier was reported to diagnose cytomegalovirus status with high specificity and sensitivity in both the original and validation cohorts. The study gave a list of under 200 TCR beta chains associated with cytomegalovirus. According to the authors, the approach could potentially be generalized to other disease states and immunological phenotypes. Most TCR sequences were observed very rarely across donors, whereas some public TCRs were present in many individuals. Subsequent analysis determined that TCRs grouped into clusters in the first cohort also showed a tendency toward co-occurrence across the 120 validation repertoires, and approximately 94% of cluster scores exceeded 0. A few of the identified cytomegalovirus-associated TCR beta chains were confirmed in vitro to be specific for cytomegalovirus antigens. The validation cohort had no HLA typing available for a later analysis, so co-occurrence within that cohort was assessed over all 130 or so repertoires.

The germline V gene encodes CDR1 MNHEY and CDR2 SMNVEV (reference sequence). The CDR3 goes from the cysteine to the phenylalanine over 13 residues. Only CDR3 DNA remains: 39 bases, in frame from the first base. V and J are trimmed by 3 bases and 13 bases, and the gene matches miss 9 bases of the junction. The donors were included in the validation cohort of some 120 subjects, a group kept apart from the approximately 650-subject first cohort. To prepare the library, the immunoSEQ multiplex PCR assay was applied. In the authors' own workflow: To diagnose cytomegalovirus status from the catalog of TCR beta chain sequences, a statistical classification framework was built. Held by TCRdb, this immuneACCESS table contains in-frame sequences only and omits some clones. Under half of the omission traces to an unresolved V gene where checked; the cause of the rest is unknown. That table supplies the V and J calls and clone size; D and trimming were determined from the DNA. This sample is represented by 130,000 or so clones; approximately 90% of them were singletons. Clones ranked in the top ten supply 6.2% of the sample.

As regards this clone: The clone's antigen remains unknown. There are no base qualities to consult, and no much larger clone falls within one base.

The rearranged segments are TRBV27 and TRBJ1-2; TRBD1 agrees with 9 junctional bases. Source material: PBMCs. This sequence originates from a woman younger than 45 in good health and CMV-seropositive. The sequenced DNA is TGTGCCAGCAGTTTCCTCGGGACAGGGAGTCGCACCTTC. This codes for CASSFLGTGSRTF.